This T cell receptor (beta chain) was sequenced during a study of T cell responses to AZD1222 COVID-19 vaccine. Broader study findings: CD4 TCRs linked to vaccination spanned spike, dominating at 160-218 and 743-854. Repertoires were collected only later (after the peak T cell response had occurred).

Only in-frame clones appear in the TCRdb table, and some are missing; sequencing was by immunoSEQ multiplex PCR. The repertoire holds around 160,000 clones, with about 90% as singletons. Comments on this clone: Its specificity is unknown.

The TCR comes from an adult in good health. The sequenced sample was peripheral blood, obtained on day 0 of AZD1222 vaccination.

CDR3 sequence (DNA): TGTGCCAGCAGTCGGGAACAGGGTCTTGGTGGCTACACCTTC. Amino acids: CASSREQGLGGYTF. The V call is TRBV28, the J call TRBJ1-2; perhaps TRBD1 as D (6 bases). The CDR3 consists of 14 residues. CDR1 MDHEN and CDR2 SYDVKM come from the germline V gene. Trimming took off 5 bases at V and 7 bases at J, with 17 bases between the two ends.